This T cell receptor (beta chain) was profiled in a study of spatial heterogeneity in lung cancer. Time point meaning: sample taken at primary tumor resection. Without sorting, whole RNA was sequenced from tumor, nontumor lung or frozen PBMC. The cohort: roughly 72 early-stage, untreated non-small cell lung cancer patients. In TCRdb, the 5' RACE reads were re-called with MiXCR into one record per CDR3 protein. The sample lists about 75,000 distinct CDR3 sequences, approximately 12% occurring once. Germline V lookup: CDR1 MNHNS, CDR2 SASEGT. This CDR3 is built from 14 residues. Unmatched junction bases numbered 9, after V lost 6 bases and J lost 7 bases.

The chain couples TRBV6-1 to TRBJ1-3; the match to TRBD1 covers 7 bases. This clonotype was obtained from a male donor with early-stage non-small cell lung cancer. This sample comprised PBMCs, obtained at surgery. This CDR3 reads CASRDERGGNTIYF. As DNA, the CDR3 is TGTGCCAGCAGGGATGAAAGAGGGGGCAACACCATATATTTT.